The present T cell receptor (beta chain) was sequenced within a study of post-analysis software for immune sequencing data. Study at large: Relapsing-remitting, secondary progressive and progressive-relapsing forms made up the multiple sclerosis disease courses. Study-wide findings and caveats: Same-batch preparations were strongly co-clustered by F measure. Multiple sclerosis patients showed significantly lower normalized Chao1 diversity than controls did.

In its sample, this clonotype was seen a few times. Its antigen is as yet unknown. Included in the TCR beta cDNA libraries were unique molecular identifiers. cDNA molecules numbering some 500,000 came from roughly 1 to 10 million T cells. A single record per CDR3 protein comes from TCRdb applying MiXCR to the PCR reads. The sample yields about 800,000 distinct CDR3 sequences, 30% seen once. The specimen sequenced was blood. The TCR comes from a girl aged 10 to 17 with multiple sclerosis.

DNA for the CDR3: TGCAGTGCTGGCGGGACGGGCGGGGGGTTTGAGGTTATAAATGAGCAGTTCTTC. This codes for CSAGGTGGGFEVINEQFF. The genes are TRBV20-1 and TRBJ2-1; 8 nucleotides match TRBD2. This CDR3 is 18 amino acids long. CDR1 is DFQATT, CDR2 SNEGSKA, per germline (reference sequence). Trimming removed 5 bases from V and 7 bases from J; junction bases left unmatched: 22.